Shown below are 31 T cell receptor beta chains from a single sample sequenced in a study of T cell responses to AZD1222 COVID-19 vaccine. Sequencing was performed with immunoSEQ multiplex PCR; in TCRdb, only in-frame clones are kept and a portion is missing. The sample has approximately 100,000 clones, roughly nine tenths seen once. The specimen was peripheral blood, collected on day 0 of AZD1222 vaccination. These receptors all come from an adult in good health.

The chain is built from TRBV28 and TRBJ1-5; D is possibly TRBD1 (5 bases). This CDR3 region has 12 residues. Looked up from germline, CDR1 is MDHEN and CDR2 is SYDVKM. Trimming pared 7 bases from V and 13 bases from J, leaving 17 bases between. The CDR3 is CASITVGGGQHF. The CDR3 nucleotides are TGTGCCAGCATCACTGTGGGGGGAGGGCAGCATTTT. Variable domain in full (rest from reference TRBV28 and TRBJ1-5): DVKVTQSSRYLVKRTGEKVFLECVQDMDHENMFWYRQDPGLGLRLIYFSYDVKMKEKGDIPEGYSVSREKKERFSLILESASTNQTSMYLCASITVGGGQHFGDGTRLSIL.

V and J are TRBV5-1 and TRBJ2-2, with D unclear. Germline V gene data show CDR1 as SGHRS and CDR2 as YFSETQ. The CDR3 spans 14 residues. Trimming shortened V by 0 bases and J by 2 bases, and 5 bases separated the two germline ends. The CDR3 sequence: CASSLVLNTGELFF. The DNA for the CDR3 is TGCGCCAGCAGCTTGGTTTTAAACACCGGGGAGCTGTTTTTT. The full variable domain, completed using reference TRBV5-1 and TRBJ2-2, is KAGVTQTPRYLIKTRGQQVTLSCSPISGHRSVSWYQQTPGQGLQFLFEYFSETQRNKGNFPGRFSGRQFSNSRSEMNVSTLELGDSALYLCASSLVLNTGELFFGEGSRLTVL.

The CDR3 loop reads CASIPDGAGNFYEQYF. In DNA, the CDR3 is TGTGCCAGCATTCCTGATGGGGCAGGGAATTTCTACGAGCAGTACTTC. The chain is built from TRBV28 and TRBJ2-7, with D perhaps matching TRBD1 (5 bases). Germline V gene data show CDR1 as MDHEN and CDR2 as SYDVKM. CDR3 size: 16 residues. V was trimmed by 7 bases and J by 3 bases, leaving 22 bases between them.

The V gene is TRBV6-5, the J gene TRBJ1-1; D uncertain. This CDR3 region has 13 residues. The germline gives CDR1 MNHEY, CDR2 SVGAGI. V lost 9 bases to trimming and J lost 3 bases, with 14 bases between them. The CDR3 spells CASTQDGDTEAFF. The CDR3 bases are TGTGCCAGTACCCAGGACGGAGACACTGAAGCTTTCTTT.

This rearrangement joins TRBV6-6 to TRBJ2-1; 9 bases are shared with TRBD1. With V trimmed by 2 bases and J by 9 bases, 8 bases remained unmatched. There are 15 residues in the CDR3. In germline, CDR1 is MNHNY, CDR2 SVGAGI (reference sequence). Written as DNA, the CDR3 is TGTGCCAGCAGTTACGCGGGACAGGGTTTCACTGAGCAGTTCTTC. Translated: CASSYAGQGFTEQFF.

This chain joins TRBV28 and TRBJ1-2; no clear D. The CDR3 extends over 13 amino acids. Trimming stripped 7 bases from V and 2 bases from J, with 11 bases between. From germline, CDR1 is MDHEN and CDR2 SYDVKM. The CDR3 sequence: CASTRGVNYGYTF. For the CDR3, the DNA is TGTGCCAGCACCCGGGGAGTGAACTATGGCTACACCTTC.

CDR3 nucleotide sequence: TGTGCCAGCAAGTTAAGCGGGGGCGGGAATCAGCCCCAGCATTTT. Protein product: CASKLSGGGNQPQHF. This chain connects TRBV6-5 to TRBJ1-5, with D maybe TRBD1 (6 bases). Germline V gives CDR1 MNHEY, CDR2 SVGAGI. V lost 7 bases to trimming and J lost 4 bases, with 17 bases between them. This CDR3 has 15 amino acids.

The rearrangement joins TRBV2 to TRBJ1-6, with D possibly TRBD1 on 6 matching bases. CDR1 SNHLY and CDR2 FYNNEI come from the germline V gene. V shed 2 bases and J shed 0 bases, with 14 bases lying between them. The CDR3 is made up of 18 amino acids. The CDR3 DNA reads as TGTGCCAGCAGTGAAAGGGGGGGAACGGTCTCCTATAATTCACCCCTCCACTTT. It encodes CASSERGGTVSYNSPLHF. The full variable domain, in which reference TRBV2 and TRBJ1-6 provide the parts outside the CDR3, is EPEVTQTPSHQVTQMGQEVILRCVPISNHLYFYWYRQILGQKVEFLVSFYNNEISEKSEIFDDQFSVERPDGSNFTLKIRSTKLEDSAMYFCASSERGGTVSYNSPLHFGNGTRLTVT.

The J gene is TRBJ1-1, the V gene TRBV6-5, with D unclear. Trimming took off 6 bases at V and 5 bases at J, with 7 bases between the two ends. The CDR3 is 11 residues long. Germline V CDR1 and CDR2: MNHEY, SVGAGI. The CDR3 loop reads CASRDLTEAFF. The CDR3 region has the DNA TGTGCCAGCAGGGACTTGACTGAAGCTTTCTTT.

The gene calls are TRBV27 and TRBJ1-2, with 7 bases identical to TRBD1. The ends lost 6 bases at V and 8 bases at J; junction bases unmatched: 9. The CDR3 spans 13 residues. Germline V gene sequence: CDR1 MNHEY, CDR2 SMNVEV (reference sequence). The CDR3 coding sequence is TGTGCCAGCAGAGAAACAGGGGTAGGCGGCTACACCTTC. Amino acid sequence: CASRETGVGGYTF.

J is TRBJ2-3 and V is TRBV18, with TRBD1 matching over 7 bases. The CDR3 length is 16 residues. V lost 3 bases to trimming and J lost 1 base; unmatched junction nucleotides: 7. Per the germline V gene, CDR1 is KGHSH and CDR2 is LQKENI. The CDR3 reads CASSPPGGRGTDTQYF. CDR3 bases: TGTGCCAGCTCACCCCCAGGGGGTCGCGGCACAGATACGCAGTATTTT. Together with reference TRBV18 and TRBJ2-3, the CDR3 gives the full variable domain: NAGVMQNPRHLVRRRGQEARLRCSPMKGHSHVYWYRQLPEEGLKFMVYLQKENIIDESGMPKERFSAEFPKEGPSILRIQQVVRGDSAAYFCASSPPGGRGTDTQYFGPGTRLTVL.

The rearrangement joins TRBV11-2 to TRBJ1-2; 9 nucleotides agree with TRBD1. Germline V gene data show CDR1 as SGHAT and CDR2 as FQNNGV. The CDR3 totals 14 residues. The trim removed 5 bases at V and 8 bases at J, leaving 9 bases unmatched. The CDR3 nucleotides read TGTGCCAGCAGCCCAGGGGGACAGGGTAGAGGCTACACCTTC. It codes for CASSPGGQGRGYTF.

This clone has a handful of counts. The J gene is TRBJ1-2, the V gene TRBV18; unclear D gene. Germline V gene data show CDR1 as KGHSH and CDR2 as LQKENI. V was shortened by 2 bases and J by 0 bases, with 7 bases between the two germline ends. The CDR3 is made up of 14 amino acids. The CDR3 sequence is CASSPGDSNYGYTF. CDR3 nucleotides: TGTGCCAGCTCACCAGGGGATTCTAACTATGGCTACACCTTC.

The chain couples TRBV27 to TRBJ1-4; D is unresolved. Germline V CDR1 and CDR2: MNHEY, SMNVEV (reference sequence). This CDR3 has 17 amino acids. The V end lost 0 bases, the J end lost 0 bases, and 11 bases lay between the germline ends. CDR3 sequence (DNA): TGTGCCAGCAGTTTATCTTCCAGCCCGGCAACTAATGAAAAACTGTTTTTT. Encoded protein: CASSLSSSPATNEKLFF.

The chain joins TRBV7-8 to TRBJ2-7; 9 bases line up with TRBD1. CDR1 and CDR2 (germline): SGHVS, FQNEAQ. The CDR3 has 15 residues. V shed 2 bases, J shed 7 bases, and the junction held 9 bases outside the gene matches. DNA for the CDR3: TGTGCCAGCAGCTTAACGACAGGGGGGAACGGGGAGCAGTACTTC. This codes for CASSLTTGGNGEQYF.

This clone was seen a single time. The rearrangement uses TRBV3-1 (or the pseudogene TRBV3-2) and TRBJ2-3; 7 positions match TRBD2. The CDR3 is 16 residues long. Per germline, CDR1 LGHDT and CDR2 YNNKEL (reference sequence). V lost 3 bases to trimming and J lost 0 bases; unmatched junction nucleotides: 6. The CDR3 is CASSQGDYPSTDTQYF. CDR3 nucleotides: TGTGCCAGCAGCCAGGGGGACTACCCGAGCACAGATACGCAGTATTTT.

The CDR3 bases are TGCGCCAGCAGCTTGCTCGGCGAGCAGGGATCCTACGAGCAGTACTTC. Translation: CASSLLGEQGSYEQYF. The rearrangement uses TRBV5-1 and TRBJ2-7, with D perhaps matching TRBD1 (5 bases). The length of the CDR3 is 16 residues. Trimming took 1 base from V and 1 from J, leaving 15 bases between them. Per the germline V gene, CDR1 is SGHRS and CDR2 is YFSETQ.

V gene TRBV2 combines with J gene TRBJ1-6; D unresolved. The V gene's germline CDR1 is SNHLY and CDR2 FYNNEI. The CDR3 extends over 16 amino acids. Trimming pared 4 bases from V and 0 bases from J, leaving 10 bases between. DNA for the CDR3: TGTGCCAGCAGTGTCCTCGGGAGCTCCTATAATTCACCCCTCCACTTT. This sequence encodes CASSVLGSSYNSPLHF.

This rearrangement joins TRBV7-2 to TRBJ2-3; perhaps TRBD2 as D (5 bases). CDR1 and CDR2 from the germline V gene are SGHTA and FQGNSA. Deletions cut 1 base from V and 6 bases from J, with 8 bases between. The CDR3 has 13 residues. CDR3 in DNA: TGTGCCAGCAGCTTAGGGGAGCAGGATACGCAGTATTTT. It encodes CASSLGEQDTQYF.

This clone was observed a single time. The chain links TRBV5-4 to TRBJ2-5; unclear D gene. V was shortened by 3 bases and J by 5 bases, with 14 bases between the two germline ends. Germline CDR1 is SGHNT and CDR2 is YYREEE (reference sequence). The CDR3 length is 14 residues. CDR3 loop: CASSSLYKSETQYF. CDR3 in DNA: TGTGCCAGCAGCTCGCTTTACAAGTCCGAGACCCAGTACTTC.

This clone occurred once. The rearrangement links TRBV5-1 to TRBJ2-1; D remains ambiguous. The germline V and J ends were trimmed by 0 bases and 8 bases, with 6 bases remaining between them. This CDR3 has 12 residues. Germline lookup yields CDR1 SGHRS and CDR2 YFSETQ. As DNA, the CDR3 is TGCGCCAGCAGCTTGGAACGAGATGAGCAGTTCTTC. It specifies CASSLERDEQFF. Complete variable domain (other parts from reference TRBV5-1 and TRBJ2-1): KAGVTQTPRYLIKTRGQQVTLSCSPISGHRSVSWYQQTPGQGLQFLFEYFSETQRNKGNFPGRFSGRQFSNSRSEMNVSTLELGDSALYLCASSLERDEQFFGPGTRLTVL.

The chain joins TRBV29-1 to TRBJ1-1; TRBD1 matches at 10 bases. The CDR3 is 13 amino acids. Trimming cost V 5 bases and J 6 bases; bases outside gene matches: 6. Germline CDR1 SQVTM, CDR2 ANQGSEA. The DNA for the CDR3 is TGCAGCGTTCCCCGGACAGGGGGATCTGAAGCTTTCTTT. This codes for CSVPRTGGSEAFF.

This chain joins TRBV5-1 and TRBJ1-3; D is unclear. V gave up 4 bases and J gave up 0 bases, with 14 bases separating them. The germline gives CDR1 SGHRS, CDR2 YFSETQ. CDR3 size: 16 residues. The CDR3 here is CASSVGAPASGNTIYF. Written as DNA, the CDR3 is TGCGCCAGCAGCGTTGGAGCACCAGCCTCTGGAAACACCATATATTTT.

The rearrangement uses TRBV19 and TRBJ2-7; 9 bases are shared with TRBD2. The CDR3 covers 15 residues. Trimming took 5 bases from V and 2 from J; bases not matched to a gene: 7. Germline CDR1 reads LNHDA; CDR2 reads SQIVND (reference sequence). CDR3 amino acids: CASSRRTSDPYEQYF. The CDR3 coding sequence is TGTGCCAGTAGTCGACGGACTAGCGACCCCTACGAGCAGTACTTC.

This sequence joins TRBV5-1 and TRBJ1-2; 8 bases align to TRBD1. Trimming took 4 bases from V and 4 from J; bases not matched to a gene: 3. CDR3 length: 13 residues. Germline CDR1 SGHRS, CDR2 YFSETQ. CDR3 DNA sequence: TGCGCCAGCAGCGGACAGGGCGGCTATGGCTACACCTTC. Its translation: CASSGQGGYGYTF.

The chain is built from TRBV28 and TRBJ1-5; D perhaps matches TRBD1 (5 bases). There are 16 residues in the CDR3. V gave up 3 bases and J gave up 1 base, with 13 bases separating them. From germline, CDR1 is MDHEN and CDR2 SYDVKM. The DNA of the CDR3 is TGTGCCAGCAGTTTGCTAGGGGCCCTAAGCAATCAGCCCCAGCATTTT. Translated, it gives CASSLLGALSNQPQHF.

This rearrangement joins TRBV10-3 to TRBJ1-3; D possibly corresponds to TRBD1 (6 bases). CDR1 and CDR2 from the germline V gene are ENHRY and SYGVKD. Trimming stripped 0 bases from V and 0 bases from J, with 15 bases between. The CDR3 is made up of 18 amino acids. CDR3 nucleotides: TGTGCCATCAGTGAGTCCTTAAGGAGGGGGAACTCTGGAAACACCATATATTTT. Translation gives CAISESLRRGNSGNTIYF.

The CDR3 protein is CASSDRGIDTEAFF. The DNA for the CDR3 is TGTGCCAGCAGTGATAGGGGCATCGACACTGAAGCTTTCTTT. The J gene is TRBJ1-1, the V gene TRBV6-1; TRBD1 is a possible D gene (5 bases). The CDR3 runs to 14 residues. CDR1 MNHNS and CDR2 SASEGT come from the germline V gene. The ends were cut back, 3 bases at V and 3 bases at J, with 11 bases in the middle.

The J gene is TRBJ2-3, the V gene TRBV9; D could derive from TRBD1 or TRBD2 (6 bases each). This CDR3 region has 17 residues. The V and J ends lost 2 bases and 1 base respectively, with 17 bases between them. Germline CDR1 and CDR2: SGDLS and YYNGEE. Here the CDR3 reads CASSVSSWGAGTDTQYF. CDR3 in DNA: TGTGCCAGCAGCGTCTCCTCCTGGGGGGCGGGCACAGATACGCAGTATTTT.

The CDR3 sequence is CASRGRGGMNTEAFF. CDR3 sequence (DNA): TGTGCCAGCAGGGGCAGGGGGGGGATGAACACTGAAGCTTTCTTT. The chain links TRBV2 to TRBJ1-1, with 7 bases identical to TRBD1. V lost 6 bases to trimming and J lost 0 bases; unmatched junction nucleotides: 7. The CDR3 covers 15 residues. Germline CDR1 and CDR2: SNHLY and FYNNEI.

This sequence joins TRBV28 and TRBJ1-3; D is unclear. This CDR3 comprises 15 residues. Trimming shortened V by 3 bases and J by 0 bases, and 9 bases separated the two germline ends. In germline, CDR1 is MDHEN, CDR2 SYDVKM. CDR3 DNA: TGTGCCAGCAGTTTTGACTCTAGCTCTGGAAACACCATATATTTT. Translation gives CASSFDSSSGNTIYF. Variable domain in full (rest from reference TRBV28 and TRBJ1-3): DVKVTQSSRYLVKRTGEKVFLECVQDMDHENMFWYRQDPGLGLRLIYFSYDVKMKEKGDIPEGYSVSREKKERFSLILESASTNQTSMYLCASSFDSSSGNTIYFGEGSWLTVV.